This T cell receptor beta chain emerged from a study of T cells in Graves' hyperthyroidism and ophthalmopathy. Worth noting for this clonotype: Its target is unknown.

Reasons for excluding patients were uncontrolled infection, other autoimmune disease, pregnancy or lactation. TCR beta CDR3 region amplification was performed from RNA transcripts. HTBI primers drove first-round RT-PCR of the TCR CDR3. TCRdb redid the calling of the multiplex PCR reads with MiXCR, one entry per CDR3 protein. The sample has about 290,000 distinct CDR3 sequences, roughly 15% seen once; the top ten hold roughly 31%. This CDR3 has 14 residues. The V gene's germline CDR1 is KGHSH and CDR2 LQKENI. Deletions cut 2 bases from V and 4 bases from J, with 11 bases between. Study-wide findings and caveats: Ophthalmopathy, as predicted by the model, came a median roughly 6.8 months after the prediction.

This receptor was identified in a man aged 25-45 years with Graves' hyperthyroidism. Sequencing input: blood. The genes are TRBV18 and TRBJ1-1; no definite D call. CDR3 region: CASSPTAEVTEAFF. CDR3 DNA sequence: TGTGCCAGCTCACCAACGGCTGAGGTCACTGAAGCTTTCTTT.